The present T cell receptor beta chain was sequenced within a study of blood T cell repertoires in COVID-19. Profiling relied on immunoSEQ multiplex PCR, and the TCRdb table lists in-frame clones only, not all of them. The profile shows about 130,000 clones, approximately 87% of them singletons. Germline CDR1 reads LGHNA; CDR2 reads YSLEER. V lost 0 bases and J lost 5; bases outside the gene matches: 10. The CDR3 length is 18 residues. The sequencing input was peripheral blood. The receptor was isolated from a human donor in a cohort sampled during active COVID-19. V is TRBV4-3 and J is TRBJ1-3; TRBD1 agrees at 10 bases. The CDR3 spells CASSQDLEDRGFRNTIYF. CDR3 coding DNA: TGCGCCAGCAGCCAAGATCTTGAGGACAGGGGGTTTAGAAACACCATATATTTT.